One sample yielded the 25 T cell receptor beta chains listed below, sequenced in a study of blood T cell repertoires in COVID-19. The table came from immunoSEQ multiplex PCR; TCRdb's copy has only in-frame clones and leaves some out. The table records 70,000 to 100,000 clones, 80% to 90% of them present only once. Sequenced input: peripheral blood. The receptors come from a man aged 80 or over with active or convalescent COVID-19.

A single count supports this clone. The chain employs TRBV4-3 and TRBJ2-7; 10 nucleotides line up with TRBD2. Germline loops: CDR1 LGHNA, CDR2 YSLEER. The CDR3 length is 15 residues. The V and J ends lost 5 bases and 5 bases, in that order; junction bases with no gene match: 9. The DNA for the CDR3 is TGCGCCAGCAGCAAAGGACTAGCGGATGCCCACGAGCAGTACTTC. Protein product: CASSKGLADAHEQYF.

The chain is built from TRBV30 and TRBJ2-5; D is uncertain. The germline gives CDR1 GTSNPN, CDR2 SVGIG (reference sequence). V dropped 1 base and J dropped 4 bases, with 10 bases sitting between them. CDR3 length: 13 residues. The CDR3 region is CAWSAKAIETQYF. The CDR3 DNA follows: TGTGCCTGGAGTGCTAAAGCAATAGAGACCCAGTACTTC. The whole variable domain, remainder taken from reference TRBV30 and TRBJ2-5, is SQTIHQWPATLVQPVGSPLSLECTVEGTSNPNLYWYRQAAGRGLQLLFYSVGIGQISSEVPQNLSASRPQDRQFILSSKKLLLSDSGFYLCAWSAKAIETQYFGPGTRLLVL.

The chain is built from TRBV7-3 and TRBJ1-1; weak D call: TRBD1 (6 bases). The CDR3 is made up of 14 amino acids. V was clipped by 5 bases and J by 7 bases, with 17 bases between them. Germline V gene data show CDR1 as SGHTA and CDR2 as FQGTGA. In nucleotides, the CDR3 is TGTGCCAGCAGCCCCTCCCCAGGGGCAGATGAAGCTTTCTTT. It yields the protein CASSPSPGADEAFF. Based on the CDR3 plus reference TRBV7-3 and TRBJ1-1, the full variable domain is GAGVSQTPSNKVTEKGKYVELRCDPISGHTALYWYRQSLGQGPEFLIYFQGTGAADDSGLPNDRFFAVRPEGSVSTLKIQRTERGDSAVYLCASSPSPGADEAFFGQGTRLTVV.

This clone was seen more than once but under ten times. Here the CDR3 reads CASSKVDERGSYYNEQFF. The CDR3 DNA sequence: TGTGCCAGCAGCAAAGTCGACGAGCGGGGTAGCTACTACAATGAGCAGTTCTTC. This chain links TRBV21-1 with TRBJ2-1; no check of the table's D call, TRBD2, against the DNA was made. TRBV21-1 is flagged as a pseudogene. The length of the CDR3 is 18 residues.

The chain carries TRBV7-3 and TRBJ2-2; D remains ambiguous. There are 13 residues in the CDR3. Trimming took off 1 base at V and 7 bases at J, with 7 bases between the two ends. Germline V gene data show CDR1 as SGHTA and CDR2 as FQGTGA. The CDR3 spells CASSLMQVGELFF. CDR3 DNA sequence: TGTGCCAGCAGCTTAATGCAGGTCGGGGAGCTGTTTTTT.

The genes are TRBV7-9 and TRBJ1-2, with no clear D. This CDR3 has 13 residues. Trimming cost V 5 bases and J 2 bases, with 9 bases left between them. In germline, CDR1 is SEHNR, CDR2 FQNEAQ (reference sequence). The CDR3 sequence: CASSRETNYGYTF. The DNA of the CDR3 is TGTGCCAGCAGCCGGGAGACAAACTATGGCTACACCTTC. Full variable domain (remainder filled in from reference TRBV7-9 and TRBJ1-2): DTGVSQNPRHKITKRGQNVTFRCDPISEHNRLYWYRQTLGQGPEFLTYFQNEAQLEKSRLLSDRFSAERPKGSFSTLEIQRTEQGDSAMYLCASSRETNYGYTFGSGTRLTVV.

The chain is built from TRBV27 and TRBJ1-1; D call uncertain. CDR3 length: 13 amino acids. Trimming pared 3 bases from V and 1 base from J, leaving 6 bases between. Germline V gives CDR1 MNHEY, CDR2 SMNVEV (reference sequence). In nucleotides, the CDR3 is TGTGCCAGCAGTTTCCAAAAGAACACTGAAGCTTTCTTT. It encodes CASSFQKNTEAFF.

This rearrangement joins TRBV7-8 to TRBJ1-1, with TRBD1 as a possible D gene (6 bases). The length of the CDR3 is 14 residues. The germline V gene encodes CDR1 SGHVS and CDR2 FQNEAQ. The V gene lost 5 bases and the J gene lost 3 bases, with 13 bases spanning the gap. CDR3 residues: CASSPQGWDTEAFF. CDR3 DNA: TGTGCCAGCAGCCCGCAGGGGTGGGACACTGAAGCTTTCTTT.

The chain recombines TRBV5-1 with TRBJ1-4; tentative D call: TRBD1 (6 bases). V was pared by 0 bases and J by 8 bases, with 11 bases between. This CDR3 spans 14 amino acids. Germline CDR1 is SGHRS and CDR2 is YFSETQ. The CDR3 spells CASSLVGGQEKLFF. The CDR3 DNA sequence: TGCGCCAGCAGCTTGGTCGGGGGGCAGGAAAAACTGTTTTTT. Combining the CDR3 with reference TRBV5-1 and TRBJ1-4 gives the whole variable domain KAGVTQTPRYLIKTRGQQVTLSCSPISGHRSVSWYQQTPGQGLQFLFEYFSETQRNKGNFPGRFSGRQFSNSRSEMNVSTLELGDSALYLCASSLVGGQEKLFFGSGTQLSVL.

The CDR3 sequence: CASSTQGATYGYTF. The CDR3 DNA is TGTGCCAGCAGCACACAGGGGGCGACCTATGGCTACACCTTC. The V and J genes are TRBV7-2 and TRBJ1-2, with TRBD1 matching over 9 bases. The CDR3 has 14 amino acids. In germline, CDR1 is SGHTA, CDR2 FQGNSA. The V gene end was trimmed by 5 bases and the J gene end by 4 bases; junction bases not matched to a gene: 5.

CDR3 region: CASSVGTSGSYEQYF. The CDR3, as DNA: TGTGCCAGCAGCGTAGGGACTAGCGGGAGTTACGAGCAGTACTTC. This rearrangement joins TRBV9 to TRBJ2-7, with TRBD2 matching over 13 bases. Trimming at V came to 0 bases and at J to 4 bases, leaving 1 base not matched to a gene. This CDR3 region has 15 residues. In germline, CDR1 is SGDLS, CDR2 YYNGEE.

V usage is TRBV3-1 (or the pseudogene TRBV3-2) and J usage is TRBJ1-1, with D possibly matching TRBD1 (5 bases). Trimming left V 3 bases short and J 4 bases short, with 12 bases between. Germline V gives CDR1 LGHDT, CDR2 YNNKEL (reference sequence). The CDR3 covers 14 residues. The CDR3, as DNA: TGTGCCAGCAGCCAGGGGAGGGGAGTCACTGAAGCTTTCTTT. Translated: CASSQGRGVTEAFF.

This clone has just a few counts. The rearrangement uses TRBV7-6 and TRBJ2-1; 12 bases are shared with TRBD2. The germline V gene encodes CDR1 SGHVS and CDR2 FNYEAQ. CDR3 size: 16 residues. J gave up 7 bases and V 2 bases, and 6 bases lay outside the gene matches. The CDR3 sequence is CASSLRLAGELNEQFF. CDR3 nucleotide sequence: TGTGCCAGCAGCTTAAGACTAGCGGGAGAACTTAATGAGCAGTTCTTC. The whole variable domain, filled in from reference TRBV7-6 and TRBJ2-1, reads GAGVSQSPRYKVTKRGQDVALRCDPISGHVSLYWYRQALGQGPEFLTYFNYEAQQDKSGLPNDRFSAERPEGSISTLTIQRTEQRDSAMYRCASSLRLAGELNEQFFGPGTRLTVL.

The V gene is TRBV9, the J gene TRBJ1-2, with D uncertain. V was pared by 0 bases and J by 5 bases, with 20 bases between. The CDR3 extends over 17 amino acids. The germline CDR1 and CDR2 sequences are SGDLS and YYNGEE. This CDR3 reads CASSVVSSPQSRYGYTF. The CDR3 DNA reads TGTGCCAGCAGCGTAGTATCGAGCCCCCAATCGAGGTATGGCTACACCTTC.

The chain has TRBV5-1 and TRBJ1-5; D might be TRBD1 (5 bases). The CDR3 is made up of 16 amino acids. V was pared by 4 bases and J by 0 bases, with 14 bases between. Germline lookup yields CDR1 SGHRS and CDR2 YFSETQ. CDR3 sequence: CASSPLGLTSNQPQHF. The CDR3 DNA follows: TGCGCCAGCAGCCCGTTGGGACTGACTAGCAATCAGCCCCAGCATTTT.

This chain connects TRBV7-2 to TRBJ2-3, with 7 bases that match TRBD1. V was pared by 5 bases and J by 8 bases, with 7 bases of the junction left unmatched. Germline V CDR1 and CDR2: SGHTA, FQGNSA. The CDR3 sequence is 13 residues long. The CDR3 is CASSGDPGGTQYF. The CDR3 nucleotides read TGTGCCAGCAGCGGGGACCCAGGGGGTACGCAGTATTTT.

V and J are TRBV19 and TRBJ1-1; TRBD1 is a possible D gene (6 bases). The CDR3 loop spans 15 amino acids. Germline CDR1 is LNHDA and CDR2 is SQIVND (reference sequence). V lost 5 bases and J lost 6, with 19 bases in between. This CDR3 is CASSDLTGFYAEAFF. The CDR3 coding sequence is TGTGCCAGTAGTGACCTAACAGGGTTCTACGCTGAAGCTTTCTTT. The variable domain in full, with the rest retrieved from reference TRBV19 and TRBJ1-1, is DGGITQSPKYLFRKEGQNVTLSCEQNLNHDAMYWYRQDPGQGLRLIYYSQIVNDFQKGDIAEGYSVSREKKESFPLTVTSAQKNPTAFYLCASSDLTGFYAEAFFGQGTRLTVV.

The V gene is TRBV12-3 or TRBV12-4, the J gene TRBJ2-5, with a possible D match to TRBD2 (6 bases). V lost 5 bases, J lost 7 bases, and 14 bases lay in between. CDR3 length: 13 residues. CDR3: CASSLGGKRTQYF. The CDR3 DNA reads TGTGCCAGCAGTCTCGGAGGGAAGAGGACCCAGTACTTC.

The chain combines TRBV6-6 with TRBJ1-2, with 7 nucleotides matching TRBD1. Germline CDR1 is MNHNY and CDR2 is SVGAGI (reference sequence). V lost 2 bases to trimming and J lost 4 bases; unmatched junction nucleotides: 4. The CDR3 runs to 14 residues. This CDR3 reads CASSYDRDSYGYTF. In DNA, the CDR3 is TGTGCCAGCAGTTACGACAGGGACTCCTATGGCTACACCTTC.

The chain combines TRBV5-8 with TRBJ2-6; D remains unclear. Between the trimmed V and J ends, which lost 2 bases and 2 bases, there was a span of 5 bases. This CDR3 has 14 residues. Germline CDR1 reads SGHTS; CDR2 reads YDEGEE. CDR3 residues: CASSFVAGANVLTF. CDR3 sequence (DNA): TGTGCCAGCAGCTTCGTCGCTGGGGCCAACGTCCTGACTTTC.

The CDR3 DNA follows: TGTGCCAGCAGCGGGACAGGGGCCTATGGCTACACCTTC. Translating it yields CASSGTGAYGYTF. The rearrangement joins TRBV12-3 or TRBV12-4 to TRBJ1-2, with TRBD1 matching over 10 bases. J lost 4 bases, V lost 6 bases, and 2 bases had no gene match. The CDR3 totals 13 residues.

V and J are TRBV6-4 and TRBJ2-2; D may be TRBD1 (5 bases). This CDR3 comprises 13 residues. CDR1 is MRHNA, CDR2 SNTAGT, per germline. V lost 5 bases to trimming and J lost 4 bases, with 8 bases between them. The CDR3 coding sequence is TGTGCCAGCAGTCGACAGACCACCGGGGAGCTGTTTTTT. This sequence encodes CASSRQTTGELFF.

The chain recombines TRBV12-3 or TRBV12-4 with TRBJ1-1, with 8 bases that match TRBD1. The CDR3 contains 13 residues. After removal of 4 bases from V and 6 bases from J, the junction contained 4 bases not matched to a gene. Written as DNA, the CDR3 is TGTGCCAGCAGTTGGTCAGGGGGCGCTGAAGCTTTCTTT. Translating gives CASSWSGGAEAFF.

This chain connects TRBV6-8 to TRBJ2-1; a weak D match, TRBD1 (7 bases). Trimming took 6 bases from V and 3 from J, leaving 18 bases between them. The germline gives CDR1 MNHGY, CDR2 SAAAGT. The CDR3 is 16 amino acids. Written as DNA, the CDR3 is TGTGCCAGCAGCCCCAGGGGGGTTCCCAGCTACAATGAGCAGTTCTTC. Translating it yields CASSPRGVPSYNEQFF.

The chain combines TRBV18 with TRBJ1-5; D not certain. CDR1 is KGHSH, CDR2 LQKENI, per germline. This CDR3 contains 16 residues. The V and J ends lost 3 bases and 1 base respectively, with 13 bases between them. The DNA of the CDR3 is TGTGCCAGCTCACCTATGAGGGTTGTAAGCAATCAGCCCCAGCATTTT. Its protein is CASSPMRVVSNQPQHF.